This paragraph reports one TCR beta chain. Profiling relied on immunoSEQ multiplex PCR, and the TCRdb table lists in-frame clones only, not all of them. The sample yields some 97,000 clones, more than 75% seen once. V lost 3 bases, J lost 6 bases, and 12 bases lay in between. Germline CDR1 and CDR2: SGHRS and YFSETQ. The CDR3 is 13 amino acids. This specimen belongs to a study of blood T cell repertoires in COVID-19. The TCR comes from a man aged 25 to 40 in a cohort sampled during active COVID-19. The chain links TRBV5-1 to TRBJ1-2; D ambiguous. Sequencing was performed on peripheral blood. CDR3 amino acids: CASSWGSGDGYTF. DNA of the CDR3: TGCGCCAGCAGCTGGGGTTCCGGGGATGGCTACACCTTC.